This T cell receptor (beta chain) was documented in a study of T cell repertoires in cytomegalovirus infection. Turning to the study itself: Epitope selection comprised recently identified HLA-C-restricted CMV epitopes and well-studied HLA-B-restricted CMV epitopes.

The V and J ends lost 6 bases and 5 bases, in that order; junction bases with no gene match: 5. The CDR3 has 14 residues. The germline CDR1 and CDR2 sequences are KGHSH and LQKENI. MiXCR was run by TCRdb on the reads, yielding one entry per CDR3 protein. Seen here are some 940,000 distinct CDR3 sequences, approximately 31% observed once, and the top ten hold 11% to 15%. This clonotype appeared a few times. What it recognizes is unknown. The chain combines TRBV18 with TRBJ2-1; 9 bases agree with TRBD1. This clonotype was obtained from a human donor in good health (CMV status not recorded). Some clones in this sample may be carry-over from other donors' samples. This specimen was cultured CD8+ T cells from PBMCs, taken from culture after CMV antigen stimulation. The CDR3 nucleotides read TGTGCCAGCTCCCGGACAGGGGAGCACAATGAGCAGTTCTTC. Its protein is CASSRTGEHNEQFF. Using reference TRBV18 and TRBJ2-1 for the parts outside the CDR3, the full variable domain is NAGVMQNPRHLVRRRGQEARLRCSPMKGHSHVYWYRQLPEEGLKFMVYLQKENIIDESGMPKERFSAEFPKEGPSILRIQQVVRGDSAAYFCASSRTGEHNEQFFGPGTRLTVL.